The text below deals with one T cell receptor (beta chain). These data belong to a study of blood T cell repertoires in COVID-19. Using immunoSEQ multiplex PCR, the repertoire was profiled, and TCRdb retains in-frame clones only, with some absent. The sample records under 250,000 clones, about 85% being singletons. This CDR3 spans 12 amino acids. Germline V gene lookup returns CDR1 MDHEN and CDR2 SYDVKM. The V and J ends lost 5 bases and 7 bases respectively, with 12 bases between them. J is TRBJ2-7 and V is TRBV28; no clear D. This TCR derives from a man over 45 who had recovered from COVID-19. Sequenced sample: peripheral blood. The CDR3 nucleotides read TGTGCCAGCAGTATCCTCGGGTTTGAGCAGTACTTC. Its protein product is CASSILGFEQYF.